This T cell receptor beta chain was recorded in a study of identical twins. This clonotype turned up a few times. CDR3 length: 13 residues. Germline V lookup: CDR1 SQVTM, CDR2 ANQGSEA. V was trimmed by 5 bases and J by 5 bases, leaving 14 bases between them. TCRdb independently ran MiXCR on the 5' RACE reads; one entry per CDR3 protein. The data hold around 250,000 distinct CDR3 sequences, with about 8.9% observed a single time. Separately, the same data were catalogued under a study of yellow fever vaccine responses in identical twins.

The sample taken for sequencing was CD8+ T cells sorted from blood. The TCR sequence derives from a woman under 30 in good health. The gene calls are TRBV29-1 and TRBJ2-3; possible D gene TRBD1, 5 bases. CDR3 DNA: TGCAGCGTTTTGGGCAGGGAAATAGATACGCAGTATTTT. The encoded protein is CSVLGREIDTQYF.